This TCR beta chain was identified in a study of beta chain features in type 1 diabetes. The sequenced template was cDNA made from the entire isolated RNA. Some clones are missing from TCRdb's copy, which holds only in-frame ones; the method was immunoSEQ multiplex PCR. In the table there are 250,000 to 350,000 clones, 14% of which are singletons. The CDR3 consists of 14 residues. V dropped 3 bases and J dropped 5 bases, with 8 bases sitting between them. Germline V gene data show CDR1 as LNHDA and CDR2 as SQIVND (reference sequence). Sequenced input: central memory CD4+ T cells from blood. The chain carries TRBV19 and TRBJ1-6; D is unclear. The receptor was derived from a man under 40 in good health. CDR3 loop: CASSMLGNNSPLHF. The CDR3 DNA reads TGTGCCAGTAGTATGCTAGGGAATAATTCACCCCTCCACTTT.